The 21 T cell receptor beta chains given below trace back to one sample, sequenced in a study of CD8 T cells in ankylosing spondylitis. In TCRdb, the 5' RACE reads were re-called with MiXCR into one record per CDR3 protein. The table includes more than 110,000 distinct CDR3 sequences, roughly 7.7% detected once. Material: synovial fluid, either unsorted or a sorted T cell fraction (not recorded which). The receptors originated from a male donor with ankylosing spondylitis.

This clonotype was recorded a few times. The chain couples TRBV15 to TRBJ1-2; unclear D gene. Germline V CDR1 and CDR2: LNHNV, YYDKDF (reference sequence). The V gene lost 0 bases and the J gene lost 4 bases, with 9 bases spanning the gap. This CDR3 has 14 residues. The DNA for the CDR3 is TGTGCCACCAGCAGAGAACCAGTTTCCTATGGCTACACCTTC. It specifies CATSREPVSYGYTF.

This clonotype was counted at least ten times. The chain has TRBV29-1 and TRBJ1-2, with D perhaps TRBD1 (5 bases). This CDR3 comprises 13 residues. V was clipped by 2 bases and J by 5 bases, with 12 bases between them. Germline CDR1 and CDR2: SQVTM and ANQGSEA. DNA for the CDR3: TGCAGCGTTGAAAGGGGACTGGGGTATGGCTACACCTTC. Its protein product is CSVERGLGYGYTF.

This clonotype was detected ten times or more. The V and J genes are TRBV11-2 and TRBJ2-1, with TRBD1 as a possible D gene (5 bases). Trimming left V 2 bases short and J 2 bases short, with 25 bases between. This CDR3 spans 20 amino acids. The germline CDR1 and CDR2 sequences are SGHAT and FQNNGV. CDR3 region: CASSLRWGWTSFSTYNEQFF. CDR3 coding DNA: TGTGCCAGCAGCTTAAGGTGGGGCTGGACGAGTTTTTCCACCTACAATGAGCAGTTCTTC.

The chain couples TRBV27 to TRBJ1-1, with unresolved D. The germline CDR1 and CDR2 sequences are MNHEY and SMNVEV (reference sequence). Trimming took 0 bases from V and 11 from J, leaving 13 bases between them. The CDR3 covers 13 residues. In DNA form, the CDR3 reads TGTGCCAGCAGTTTATCGGGTCGGTCCCCTGCTTTCTTT. Its translation is CASSLSGRSPAFF.

This clonotype was counted at least ten times. The CDR3 bases are TGTGCCAGCACCCGGCGGGGACAGGGGTCGAGCGAGCAGTACTTC. This codes for CASTRRGQGSSEQYF. V usage is TRBV5-5 and J usage is TRBJ2-7, with 10 bases fitting TRBD1. The CDR3 has 15 amino acids. Trimming took 6 bases from V and 6 from J; bases not matched to a gene: 12. CDR1 and CDR2 from the germline V gene are SGHKS and YYEKEE (reference sequence).

The sample holds many counts of this clonotype. The chain uses TRBV28 and TRBJ2-1, with 12 bases aligning to TRBD2. The CDR3 is made up of 18 amino acids. The trim removed 6 bases at V and 3 bases at J, leaving 12 bases unmatched. The V gene's germline CDR1 is MDHEN and CDR2 SYDVKM. Written as DNA, the CDR3 is TGTGCCAGCAGCACAGGGACTAGCGGGCCCCGACTCTACAATGAGCAGTTCTTC. This codes for CASSTGTSGPRLYNEQFF.

This clonotype was seen ten or more times. J is TRBJ1-2 and V is TRBV7-9, with 10 bases aligning to TRBD1. CDR1 is SEHNR, CDR2 FQNEAQ, per germline (reference sequence). The CDR3 has 15 residues. J lost 1 base, V lost 4 bases, and 3 bases had no gene match. In DNA, the CDR3 is TGTGCCAGCAGCTCGACAGGGGGCTTTAACTATGGCTACACCTTC. Its translation: CASSSTGGFNYGYTF.

This clonotype was seen only a few times. This sequence joins TRBV28 and TRBJ2-1; D may be TRBD2 (5 bases). Germline V gives CDR1 MDHEN, CDR2 SYDVKM. CDR3 size: 10 residues. The germline V and J ends were trimmed by 8 bases and 12 bases, with 11 bases remaining between them. CDR3: CASGGRGQFF. CDR3 sequence (DNA): TGTGCCAGCGGAGGCAGAGGGCAGTTCTTC.

This clonotype has ten or more counts. The chain carries TRBV4-3 and TRBJ2-3; 7 nucleotides agree with TRBD1. This CDR3 comprises 14 residues. Looked up from germline, CDR1 is LGHNA and CDR2 is YSLEER. J was trimmed by 5 bases and V by 4 bases; bases with no gene match: 6. The CDR3 region has the DNA TGCGCCAGCAGCCGGACAGGAACTAAAGATACGCAGTATTTT. Protein sequence: CASSRTGTKDTQYF.

This clonotype was observed many times. The chain recombines TRBV7-2 with TRBJ2-7; D unclear. V lost 6 bases and J 5 bases, leaving 14 bases between the germline ends. Germline V gene lookup returns CDR1 SGHTA and CDR2 FQGNSA. This CDR3 has 13 amino acids. CDR3 DNA sequence: TGTGCCAGCAGGCCAAGGGTGTCCAACGAGCAGTACTTC. Its translation: CASRPRVSNEQYF.

This clonotype was recorded at least ten times. V and J are TRBV7-2 and TRBJ2-7; TRBD2 matches 9 bases. The CDR3 has 15 amino acids. CDR1 is SGHTA, CDR2 FQGNSA, per germline. Trimming removed 3 bases from V and 2 bases from J; junction bases left unmatched: 5. CDR3 sequence reads: CASSFTSGPAYEQYF. CDR3 nucleotides: TGTGCCAGCAGCTTTACTAGCGGGCCCGCCTACGAGCAGTACTTC.

The sample holds many counts of this clonotype. This chain connects TRBV7-8 to TRBJ2-1, with 11 bases that match TRBD2. The CDR3 totals 17 residues. The trim removed 5 bases at V and 0 bases at J, leaving 6 bases unmatched. CDR1 and CDR2 (germline): SGHVS, FQNEAQ. This chain's CDR3 is CASSHRLAGTSYNEQFF. The CDR3 DNA follows: TGTGCCAGCAGCCACAGACTAGCGGGGACCTCCTACAATGAGCAGTTCTTC.

This clonotype appeared many times. The chain couples TRBV28 to TRBJ2-2, with D tentatively TRBD2 (7 bases). Germline-derived CDR1 and CDR2 are MDHEN and SYDVKM. V lost 7 bases to trimming and J lost 6 bases, with 18 bases between them. CDR3 length: 15 amino acids. CDR3 loop: CASTAGQGDAGELFF. In nucleotides, the CDR3 is TGTGCCAGCACAGCGGGACAAGGGGATGCCGGGGAGCTGTTTTTT.

In its sample, this clonotype was seen many times. The chain recombines TRBV20-1 with TRBJ2-4; tentatively, D is TRBD1 (5 bases). Germline V gene lookup returns CDR1 DFQATT and CDR2 SNEGSKA (reference sequence). The length of the CDR3 is 13 residues. Trimming left V 4 bases short and J 3 bases short, with 10 bases between. The DNA of the CDR3 is TGCAGTGCTACGGACATGGGCAAAAACATTCAGTACTTC. Encoded protein: CSATDMGKNIQYF.

This clonotype was observed a few times. The chain is built from TRBV5-1 and TRBJ2-3; the D gene could be TRBD1 or TRBD2 (5 bases each). The length of the CDR3 is 15 residues. Germline CDR1 SGHRS, CDR2 YFSETQ. V was cut by 4 bases and J by 6 bases, with 18 bases left in between. This chain's CDR3 is CASSPWKGSGDTQYF. In DNA form, the CDR3 reads TGCGCCAGCAGCCCCTGGAAGGGGTCGGGGGATACGCAGTATTTT. Looking up the rest from reference TRBV5-1 and TRBJ2-3 gives the full variable domain: KAGVTQTPRYLIKTRGQQVTLSCSPISGHRSVSWYQQTPGQGLQFLFEYFSETQRNKGNFPGRFSGRQFSNSRSEMNVSTLELGDSALYLCASSPWKGSGDTQYFGPGTRLTVL.

This clonotype was seen many times. This chain joins TRBV5-1 and TRBJ2-2; D perhaps matches TRBD2 (5 bases). V shed 2 bases and J shed 4 bases, with 12 bases lying between them. CDR3 size: 15 residues. From germline, CDR1 is SGHRS and CDR2 YFSETQ. DNA for the CDR3: TGCGCCAGCAGCTTTACTAGTGAGAGCACCGGGGAGCTGTTTTTT. As protein: CASSFTSESTGELFF.

The V and J genes are TRBV7-8 and TRBJ2-5, with D perhaps assigned TRBD1 or TRBD2 (5 bases each). V dropped 5 bases and J dropped 2 bases, with 15 bases sitting between them. This CDR3 has 15 residues. The germline V gene encodes CDR1 SGHVS and CDR2 FQNEAQ. CDR3 residues: CASSRDRGEQETQYF. The DNA for the CDR3 is TGTGCCAGCAGCCGAGATAGAGGGGAACAAGAGACCCAGTACTTC. Looking up the rest from reference TRBV7-8 and TRBJ2-5 gives the full variable domain: GAGVSQSPRYKVAKRGQDVALRCDPISGHVSLFWYQQALGQGPEFLTYFQNEAQLDKSGLPSDRFFAERPEGSVSTLKIQRTQQEDSAVYLCASSRDRGEQETQYFGPGTRLLVL.

The sample holds many counts of this clonotype. The chain couples TRBV12-3 or TRBV12-4 to TRBJ1-2; 7 nucleotides line up with TRBD1. This CDR3 is 12 amino acids long. The J segment lost 11 bases and the V segment lost 5 bases, leaving 8 bases of the junction unmatched. The CDR3 nucleotides are TGTGCCAGCAGTCCCGGACAGGCCGCATACACCTTC. This gives the protein CASSPGQAAYTF.

This clonotype has ten or more counts. The chain links TRBV14 to TRBJ1-1; maybe TRBD1 (6 bases). Germline CDR1 SGHDN, CDR2 FVKESK. This CDR3 spans 17 amino acids. V lost 3 bases and J lost 4, with 21 bases in between. CDR3 protein: CASSHPFRGRGATEAFF. In DNA form, the CDR3 reads TGTGCCAGCAGCCACCCATTCAGGGGTCGGGGAGCCACTGAAGCTTTCTTT.

This clonotype has more than one count but fewer than ten. V gene TRBV7-9 combines with J gene TRBJ2-7; D gene unclear. The V end was cut by 1 base, the J end by 1 base, with 8 bases between. This CDR3 has 14 amino acids. Looked up from germline, CDR1 is SEHNR and CDR2 is FQNEAQ (reference sequence). DNA for the CDR3: TGTGCCAGCAGCTTAGTGCCACCTTCCTACGAGCAGTACTTC. Protein product: CASSLVPPSYEQYF.

This clonotype was detected many times. This rearrangement joins TRBV3-1 to TRBJ1-1, with 8 nucleotides matching TRBD1. Trimming cost V 3 bases and J 6 bases; bases outside gene matches: 6. Germline V CDR1 and CDR2: LGHDT, YNNKEL (reference sequence). CDR3 length equals 14 residues. The chain's CDR3 is CASSHGGQGAEAFF. The CDR3 DNA reads TGTGCCAGCAGCCATGGAGGACAGGGCGCTGAAGCTTTCTTT.